Below, 26 T cell receptor beta chains from the same sample are listed, as sequenced in a study of blood T cell repertoires in COVID-19. Sequencing used immunoSEQ multiplex PCR; TCRdb keeps in-frame clones, though not all of them. The sample has more than 200,000 clones; about 91% are singletons. The sample consisted of peripheral blood. The receptors were sampled from a woman aged 30 to 39 with COVID-19, enrolled during active disease.

The chain joins TRBV30 to TRBJ1-2; no definite D call. The V end was cut by 2 bases, the J end by 1 base, with 14 bases between. Germline assignment: CDR1 GTSNPN and CDR2 SVGIG (reference sequence). The CDR3 runs to 15 residues. The chain's CDR3 is CAWSPRGPYNYGYTF. In nucleotides, the CDR3 is TGTGCCTGGAGTCCCCGGGGTCCTTATAACTATGGCTACACCTTC.

The table lists this clone with a count of one. V gene TRBV6-5 combines with J gene TRBJ2-7; a possible D gene is TRBD1 (5 bases). V was pared by 7 bases and J by 0 bases, with 13 bases between. Germline loops: CDR1 MNHEY, CDR2 SVGAGI. CDR3 length: 14 residues. The CDR3 DNA is TGTGCCAGCATCGGGCAGGGCACCTCCTACGAGCAGTACGTC. This codes for CASIGQGTSYEQYV.

The rearrangement joins TRBV24-1 to TRBJ1-2; 7 nucleotides match TRBD1. The ends lost 2 bases at V and 8 bases at J; junction bases unmatched: 4. Germline V gives CDR1 KGHDR, CDR2 SFDVKD. The CDR3 has 13 residues. For the CDR3, the DNA is TGTGCCACCAGTGATTCCCAGGGACAGGGCTACACCTTC. This encodes CATSDSQGQGYTF.

The chain links TRBV5-4 to TRBJ1-2; possible D gene TRBD1, 5 bases. Per the germline V gene, CDR1 is SGHNT and CDR2 is YYREEE (reference sequence). Trimming removed 2 bases at V and 7 bases at J, with 15 bases between. This CDR3 has 14 residues. The CDR3 DNA reads as TGTGCCAGCAGCTTTGAACAGAGAAGGGGTGGCTACACCTTC. Its protein is CASSFEQRRGGYTF.

This chain connects TRBV6-5 to TRBJ1-1, with 9 bases matching TRBD1. Germline CDR1 is MNHEY and CDR2 is SVGAGI. V shed 5 bases, J shed 7 bases, and the junction held 8 bases outside the gene matches. The CDR3 loop spans 14 amino acids. This chain's CDR3 is CASSIDRGRSEAFF. The CDR3, as DNA: TGTGCCAGCAGTATAGACAGGGGGAGGAGTGAAGCTTTCTTT.

The CDR3 loop is CASRQREGPSYEQYV. The CDR3 coding sequence is TGTGCCAGCAGGCAGCGGGAGGGCCCATCCTACGAGCAGTACGTC. This rearrangement joins TRBV2 to TRBJ2-7; 10 bases agree with TRBD2. The junction had 6 bases not matched to a gene; V was cut back by 6 bases and J by 1 base. The CDR3 loop spans 15 amino acids. Looked up from germline, CDR1 is SNHLY and CDR2 is FYNNEI.

This clone came up once. V usage is TRBV5-6 and J usage is TRBJ2-2, with 10 bases that match TRBD2. The germline V gene has CDR1 SGHDT and CDR2 YYEEEE. The CDR3 is made up of 15 amino acids. The J segment lost 7 bases and the V segment lost 4 bases, leaving 7 bases of the junction unmatched. The CDR3 sequence is CASSLSGGAVGELFF. For the CDR3, the DNA is TGTGCCAGCAGCCTAAGCGGGGGGGCCGTCGGGGAGCTGTTTTTT.

The chain combines TRBV7-2 with TRBJ1-2, with 7 bases identical to TRBD1. V trimming: 1 base; J trimming: 8 bases; junction bases outside the gene matches: 4. Germline V gives CDR1 SGHTA, CDR2 FQGNSA. The CDR3 is 13 amino acids. DNA of the CDR3: TGTGCCAGCAGCTTAGGGGACAGAATCGGCTACACCTTC. It specifies CASSLGDRIGYTF. The full variable domain, in which reference TRBV7-2 and TRBJ1-2 provide the parts outside the CDR3, is GAGVSQSPSNKVTEKGKDVELRCDPISGHTALYWYRQSLGQGLEFLIYFQGNSAPDKSGLPSDRFSAERTGGSVSTLTIQRTQQEDSAVYLCASSLGDRIGYTFGSGTRLTVV.

This clone came up once. V usage is TRBV5-6 and J usage is TRBJ2-3, with D maybe TRBD2 (5 bases). This CDR3 has 16 residues. The V and J ends lost 4 bases and 2 bases respectively, with 17 bases between them. CDR1 and CDR2 from the germline V gene are SGHDT and YYEEEE. CDR3: CASSTSREKYTDTQYF. The CDR3 coding sequence is TGTGCCAGCAGCACGTCTAGGGAGAAATACACAGATACGCAGTATTTT.

V and J are TRBV28 and TRBJ2-7; TRBD2 agrees at 9 bases. Unmatched junction bases numbered 6, after V lost 5 bases and J lost 4 bases. The germline CDR1 and CDR2 sequences are MDHEN and SYDVKM. This CDR3 comprises 14 residues. Here the CDR3 reads CASSPAGGRYEQYF. CDR3 nucleotide sequence: TGTGCCAGCAGTCCCGCGGGGGGGAGATACGAGCAGTACTTC.

The chain carries TRBV5-4 and TRBJ2-2, with D possibly being TRBD2 (5 bases). Germline CDR1 is SGHNT and CDR2 is YYREEE (reference sequence). The V and J ends lost 0 bases and 9 bases respectively, with 18 bases between them. The CDR3 consists of 16 residues. The CDR3 loop is CASSLAGRQPPRELFF. As DNA, the CDR3 is TGTGCCAGCAGCTTGGCGGGAAGGCAGCCCCCCAGGGAGCTGTTTTTT. The full variable domain, completed using reference TRBV5-4 and TRBJ2-2, is ETGVTQSPTHLIKTRGQQVTLRCSSQSGHNTVSWYQQALGQGPQFIFQYYREEENGRGNFPPRFSGLQFPNYSSELNVNALELDDSALYLCASSLAGRQPPRELFFGEGSRLTVL.

The sample holds one count of this clone. The V and J genes are TRBV7-6 and TRBJ2-5; TRBD2 matches at 12 bases. Germline trimming cut 0 bases from V and 4 bases from J; bases unmatched to any gene: 9. The CDR3 is 18 amino acids. Germline CDR1 SGHVS, CDR2 FNYEAQ. Here the CDR3 DNA reads TGTGCCAGCAGCTTAGCGAAGGAGCTAGCGGGGGGGCTAGAGACCCAGTACTTC. Protein: CASSLAKELAGGLETQYF.

This rearrangement joins TRBV5-4 to TRBJ2-1; 8 bases are a match to TRBD2. The CDR3 is 14 residues long. In germline, CDR1 is SGHNT, CDR2 YYREEE (reference sequence). V lost 5 bases, J lost 8 bases, and 9 bases stayed unmatched. The CDR3 protein is CASRRAGVGDEQFF. The CDR3 nucleotides read TGTGCCAGCAGGCGAGCGGGAGTGGGCGATGAGCAGTTCTTC.

The gene calls are TRBV7-2 and TRBJ1-6, with TRBD1 matching 8 bases. Looked up from germline, CDR1 is SGHTA and CDR2 is FQGNSA. V gave up 7 bases and J gave up 5 bases; unmatched junction bases: 7. CDR3 length equals 15 residues. In nucleotides, the CDR3 is TGTGCCAGCATCATTACAGGGGGTAATAATTCACCCCTCCACTTT. This sequence encodes CASIITGGNNSPLHF.

This chain joins TRBV28 and TRBJ1-5; 7 bases map to TRBD1. CDR1 MDHEN and CDR2 SYDVKM come from the germline V gene. The CDR3 contains 16 residues. The V and J ends lost 8 bases and 4 bases, in that order; junction bases with no gene match: 14. CDR3 residues: CASERQGWYVNQPQHF. DNA for the CDR3: TGTGCCAGCGAACGACAGGGTTGGTATGTAAATCAGCCCCAGCATTTT.

V usage is TRBV6-2 or TRBV6-3 and J usage is TRBJ1-1; tentatively, D is TRBD1 (6 bases). CDR3 length equals 13 residues. Germline CDR1 is MNHEY and CDR2 is SVGEGT. The V gene lost 5 bases and the J gene lost 7 bases, with 14 bases spanning the gap. The CDR3 DNA reads as TGTGCCAGCAGTAAACAGGGATACGGTGAAGCTTTCTTT. Translation: CASSKQGYGEAFF.

This rearrangement joins TRBV5-1 to TRBJ2-5; a possible D gene is TRBD1 (6 bases). The germline V gene encodes CDR1 SGHRS and CDR2 YFSETQ. The CDR3 has 14 amino acids. The V and J ends lost 2 bases and 3 bases respectively, with 11 bases between them. The CDR3 DNA reads as TGCGCCAGCAGCTTAACAGGGAAGGAAGAGACCCAGTACTTC. Translation gives CASSLTGKEETQYF.

The chain links TRBV5-1 to TRBJ2-1, with TRBD2 matching 13 bases. Germline V CDR1 and CDR2: SGHRS, YFSETQ. After removal of 0 bases from V and 4 bases from J, the junction contained 1 base not matched to a gene. The CDR3 has 16 amino acids. CDR3 amino acids: CASSLAGLAGYNEQFF. Here the CDR3 DNA reads TGCGCCAGCAGCTTGGCGGGACTAGCGGGGTACAATGAGCAGTTCTTC.

V is TRBV4-1 and J is TRBJ2-5, with D maybe TRBD2 (7 bases). From germline, CDR1 is MGHRA and CDR2 YSYEKL. This CDR3 contains 15 residues. Trimming removed 4 bases at V and 1 base at J, with 13 bases between. The DNA for the CDR3 is TGCGCCAGCAGCCGAACGAGGGGGGGCCAAGAGACCCAGTACTTC. It is translated as CASSRTRGGQETQYF.

The chain uses TRBV18 and TRBJ2-2; 7 bases are shared with TRBD1. J lost 4 bases, V lost 4 bases, and 3 bases had no gene match. Germline V gene lookup returns CDR1 KGHSH and CDR2 LQKENI. This CDR3 has 14 amino acids. The CDR3 loop reads CASSRQGGTGELFF. In nucleotides, the CDR3 is TGTGCCAGCTCACGACAGGGTGGCACCGGGGAGCTGTTTTTT.

The chain links TRBV27 to TRBJ2-1; a weak D match, TRBD1 (5 bases). Germline CDR1 MNHEY, CDR2 SMNVEV (reference sequence). The CDR3 spans 14 residues. Trimming took off 3 bases at V and 5 bases at J, with 11 bases between the two ends. CDR3 in DNA: TGTGCCAGCAGTTTGAAAGGGGCCAACAATGAGCAGTTCTTC. This translates into CASSLKGANNEQFF.

This clone was seen only once. V and J are TRBV5-1 and TRBJ2-1, with 9 bases that match TRBD1. The CDR3 extends over 17 amino acids. The germline V gene has CDR1 SGHRS and CDR2 YFSETQ. J was trimmed by 5 bases and V by 3 bases; bases with no gene match: 12. Written as DNA, the CDR3 is TGCGCCAGCAGCTACACACGGGACAGGGAGTCCCACAATGAGCAGTTCTTC. Residues: CASSYTRDRESHNEQFF.

This clone was counted a few times. The chain couples TRBV29-1 to TRBJ1-1, with D maybe TRBD1 (6 bases). Trimming stripped 3 bases from V and 3 bases from J, with 17 bases between. CDR1 is SQVTM, CDR2 ANQGSEA, per germline. The CDR3 spans 15 residues. Here the CDR3 DNA reads TGCAGCGTTGAGGTCAGGGGTTTAGGACACACTGAAGCTTTCTTT. The encoded protein is CSVEVRGLGHTEAFF.

V and J are TRBV9 and TRBJ2-1; 7 bases align to TRBD2. Germline V gene sequence: CDR1 SGDLS, CDR2 YYNGEE. The CDR3 extends over 16 amino acids. Trimming removed 2 bases from V and 2 bases from J; junction bases left unmatched: 7. CDR3 nucleotide sequence: TGTGCCAGCAGCGTCGGGTCTAGCGGCCCCTACAATGAGCAGTTCTTC. Translating it yields CASSVGSSGPYNEQFF.

V gene TRBV4-2 combines with J gene TRBJ1-1; D gene unclear. Germline V gives CDR1 LGHNA, CDR2 YNFKEQ. The CDR3 covers 15 residues. Between the trimmed V and J ends, which lost 0 bases and 8 bases, there was a span of 16 bases. The CDR3 is CASSQDSPELAEAFF. The CDR3 nucleotides read TGTGCCAGCAGCCAAGATTCGCCGGAGCTCGCGGAAGCTTTCTTT.

The chain recombines TRBV5-4 with TRBJ2-1, with 9 positions matching TRBD2. CDR1 SGHNT and CDR2 YYREEE come from the germline V gene (reference sequence). CDR3 size: 16 residues. With V trimmed by 7 bases and J by 2 bases, 10 bases remained unmatched. The CDR3 here is CASSREGATPYNEQFF. CDR3 sequence (DNA): TGTGCCAGCTCGCGGGAGGGGGCGACCCCCTACAATGAGCAGTTCTTC.